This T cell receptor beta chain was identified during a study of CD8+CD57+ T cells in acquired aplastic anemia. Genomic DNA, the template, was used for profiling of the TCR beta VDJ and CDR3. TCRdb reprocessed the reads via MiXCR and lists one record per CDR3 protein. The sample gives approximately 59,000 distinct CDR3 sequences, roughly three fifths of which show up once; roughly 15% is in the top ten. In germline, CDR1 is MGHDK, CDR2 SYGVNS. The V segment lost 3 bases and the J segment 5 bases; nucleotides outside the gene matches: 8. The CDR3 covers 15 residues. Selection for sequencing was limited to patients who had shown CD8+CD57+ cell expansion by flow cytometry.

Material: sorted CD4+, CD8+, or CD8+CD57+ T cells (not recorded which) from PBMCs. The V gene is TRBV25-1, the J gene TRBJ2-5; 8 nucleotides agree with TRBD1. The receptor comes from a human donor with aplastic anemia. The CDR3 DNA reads TGTGCCAGCAGTGACCACGGACAGGGCGTGGAGACCCAGTACTTC. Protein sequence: CASSDHGQGVETQYF.